The 18 T cell receptor beta chains below all came from one sample that was sequenced in a study of regulatory T cells in long-lasting Graves disease. Library construction for TCR beta used iRepertoire HTBI primers and Arm-PCR of CDR3 regions. A single record per CDR3 protein comes from TCRdb applying MiXCR to the multiplex PCR reads. The table records roughly 380,000 distinct CDR3 sequences, 16% of them present only once. Noted time point: newly diagnosed GD, antithyroid drugs for less than 3 months. Extracted PBMC RNA gave rise to the TCR library. Separately, the same data were catalogued under a study of T cells in Graves' hyperthyroidism and ophthalmopathy.

Specimen: peripheral blood mononuclear cells (PBMCs), collected at new diagnosis, from a patient treated with antithyroid drugs. The receptors shown here come from a man aged 40-55 years with Graves disease.

This clonotype was found many times. The V gene is TRBV6-5, the J gene TRBJ2-7; 8 bases map to TRBD2. Germline lookup yields CDR1 MNHEY and CDR2 SVGAGI. The CDR3 is 15 amino acids. V was clipped by 2 bases and J by 5 bases; unmatched bases: 8. CDR3 residues: CASSYMTGGADEQYF. Here the CDR3 DNA reads TGTGCCAGCAGTTACATGACCGGGGGGGCCGACGAGCAGTACTTC.

This sequence joins TRBV20-1 and TRBJ2-1; D is uncertain. This CDR3 has 11 amino acids. The germline V and J ends were trimmed by 5 bases and 7 bases, with 9 bases remaining between them. The germline V gene encodes CDR1 DFQATT and CDR2 SNEGSKA (reference sequence). Written as DNA, the CDR3 is TGCAGTGCTCACTTTCTAAATGAGCAGTTCTTC. It specifies CSAHFLNEQFF.

This clonotype was recorded many times. The chain joins TRBV7-2 to TRBJ2-3; the match to TRBD2 covers 11 bases. The CDR3 runs 15 residues. J gave up 3 bases and V 5 bases, and 4 bases lay outside the gene matches. Looked up from germline, CDR1 is SGHTA and CDR2 is FQGNSA. The CDR3 spells CASSARLAGTDTQYF. CDR3 sequence (DNA): TGTGCCAGCAGCGCCCGACTAGCGGGGACAGATACGCAGTATTTT.

Only a few counts were recorded for this clonotype. Given a much more abundant clone one base away, this may be a read error. V usage is TRBV20-1 and J usage is TRBJ2-1, with 12 nucleotides matching TRBD2. Germline CDR1 and CDR2: DFQATT and SNEGSKA (reference sequence). The CDR3 is 15 amino acids. V was pared by 0 bases and J by 10 bases, with 7 bases of the junction left unmatched. The CDR3 is CSARELAGGNYEQFF. Written as DNA, the CDR3 is TGCAGTGCTAGAGAACTAGCGGGGGGCAACTACGAGCAGTTCTTC.

There are many counts of this clonotype. This sequence joins TRBV10-3 and TRBJ2-1; D is possibly TRBD2 (8 bases). V lost 5 bases and J lost 9, with 35 bases in between. In germline, CDR1 is ENHRY, CDR2 SYGVKD. This CDR3 has 20 residues. In nucleotides, the CDR3 is TGTGCCATCAGTCCCGCGGGGACGGACAGGACCTCCGGGGGGGGCGGTGAGCAGTTCTTC. It translates to CAISPAGTDRTSGGGGEQFF.

There are a few counts of this clonotype. This sequence is one base from a far larger clone and is likely a read error. CDR3 residues: CASSPVAGAEADTQYF. CDR3 nucleotide sequence: TGTGCCAGCAGTCCTGTAGCGGGAGCGGAGGCTGATACGCAGTATTTT. J is TRBJ2-3 and V is TRBV27, with 9 positions matching TRBD2. The CDR3 spans 16 residues. V lost 5 bases, J lost 6 bases, and 12 bases stayed unmatched. Germline CDR1 is MNHEY and CDR2 is SMNVEV (reference sequence).

This clonotype was seen at least ten times. V is TRBV18 and J is TRBJ2-7; D not certain. In germline, CDR1 is KGHSH, CDR2 LQKENI. There are 12 residues in the CDR3. V lost 5 bases and J lost 4, with 9 bases in between. The CDR3 DNA sequence: TGTGCCAGCTCAGCCGACGGGTACGAGCAGTACTTC. Encoded protein: CASSADGYEQYF.

This clonotype was seen at least ten times. This chain joins TRBV7-2 and TRBJ2-3, with D uncertain. V dropped 5 bases and J dropped 4 bases, with 10 bases sitting between them. The germline CDR1 and CDR2 sequences are SGHTA and FQGNSA. The CDR3 sequence is 13 residues long. The DNA for the CDR3 is TGTGCCAGCAGCCAAGCCGTGGCAGATACGCAGTATTTT. Residues: CASSQAVADTQYF.

The J gene is TRBJ1-6, the V gene TRBV20-1, with TRBD1 as a possible D gene (5 bases). Germline V CDR1 and CDR2: DFQATT, SNEGSKA (reference sequence). There are 16 residues in the CDR3. V gave up 0 bases and J gave up 5 bases, with 14 bases separating them. CDR3 sequence reads: CSARDLHRGDNSPLHF. In DNA form, the CDR3 reads TGCAGTGCTAGAGATCTCCACAGAGGGGATAATTCACCCCTCCACTTT.

This clonotype turned up a few times. In nucleotides, the CDR3 is TGCGCCAGCAGCCCGTTGGGGGCCTTGGGCGGGGAGCTGTTTTTT. Translation gives CASSPLGALGGELFF. This rearrangement joins TRBV5-1 to TRBJ2-2; a weak D match, TRBD1 (6 bases). Trimming took 4 bases from V and 7 from J, leaving 17 bases between them. Germline-derived CDR1 and CDR2 are SGHRS and YFSETQ. The CDR3 totals 15 residues.

This sequence joins TRBV7-8 and TRBJ1-4, with 7 bases fitting TRBD1. V was pared by 5 bases and J by 8 bases, with 8 bases of the junction left unmatched. CDR3 size: 14 residues. Germline-derived CDR1 and CDR2 are SGHVS and FQNEAQ. Here the CDR3 DNA reads TGTGCCAGCAGCGCCGACAGGGTATGGGAAAAACTGTTTTTT. This encodes CASSADRVWEKLFF. Drawing the rest from reference TRBV7-8 and TRBJ1-4, the complete variable domain is GAGVSQSPRYKVAKRGQDVALRCDPISGHVSLFWYQQALGQGPEFLTYFQNEAQLDKSGLPSDRFFAERPEGSVSTLKIQRTQQEDSAVYLCASSADRVWEKLFFGSGTQLSVL.

This sequence joins TRBV24-1 and TRBJ1-2, with D possibly matching TRBD1 (6 bases). Germline V gene lookup returns CDR1 KGHDR and CDR2 SFDVKD. V lost 9 bases, J lost 1 base, and 14 bases lay in between. The CDR3 loop spans 14 amino acids. The DNA for the CDR3 is TGTGCCACCGCACCCGGGACACGTAACTATGGCTACACCTTC. As protein: CATAPGTRNYGYTF.

This clonotype was seen repeatedly, ten times or more. The chain couples TRBV2 to TRBJ1-1, with a weak D call TRBD1 (5 bases). Trimming took off 6 bases at V and 1 base at J, with 12 bases between the two ends. Germline loops: CDR1 SNHLY, CDR2 FYNNEI. The CDR3 loop spans 14 amino acids. CDR3 in amino acids: CASRAGGGNTEAFF. The CDR3 region has the DNA TGTGCCAGCAGGGCCGGGGGGGGGAACACTGAAGCTTTCTTT.

This clonotype was seen a single time. This sequence may be a read error, since a much larger clone differs from it by one base. The chain combines TRBV6-6 with TRBJ2-1; no clear D. This CDR3 is 15 amino acids long. The germline V gene encodes CDR1 MNHNY and CDR2 SVGAGI (reference sequence). V lost 2 bases and J 5 bases, leaving 13 bases between the germline ends. The CDR3 DNA follows: TGTGCCAGCAGTTACGCGAGTCAGGCCCACAATGAGCAGTTCTTC. It translates to CASSYASQAHNEQFF.

This clonotype appeared many times. This chain uses TRBV11-1 with TRBJ1-6, with D perhaps TRBD1 (5 bases). The germline V and J ends were trimmed by 5 bases and 9 bases, with 17 bases remaining between them. Germline CDR1 is SGHAT and CDR2 is FQDESV (reference sequence). CDR3 length equals 15 residues. The CDR3 region has the DNA TGTGCCAGCAGCAGACTTCAGGGCTCCATTTCACCCCTCCACTTT. This encodes CASSRLQGSISPLHF. Filled out from reference TRBV11-1 and TRBJ1-6, the complete variable domain reads EAEVAQSPRYKITEKSQAVAFWCDPISGHATLYWYRQILGQGPELLVQFQDESVVDDSQLPKDRFSAERLKGVDSTLKIQPAELGDSAMYLCASSRLQGSISPLHFGNGTRLTVT.

The gene calls are TRBV5-1 and TRBJ1-2; 7 positions agree with TRBD1. The CDR3 spans 15 residues. Trimming took 0 bases from V and 8 from J; bases not matched to a gene: 10. Germline CDR1 and CDR2: SGHRS and YFSETQ. This CDR3 is CASSLGVQGKAGYTF. For the CDR3, the DNA is TGCGCCAGCAGCTTGGGGGTACAGGGGAAGGCGGGCTACACCTTC.

This chain joins TRBV7-8 and TRBJ2-1; D gene unclear. This CDR3 contains 16 residues. Trimming shortened V by 1 base and J by 2 bases, and 12 bases separated the two germline ends. From germline, CDR1 is SGHVS and CDR2 FQNEAQ. The CDR3 sequence is CASSLVGGATYNEQFF. Here the CDR3 DNA reads TGTGCCAGCAGCTTAGTGGGTGGAGCTACCTACAATGAGCAGTTCTTC.

Many counts were recorded for this clonotype. V is TRBV7-2 and J is TRBJ1-3, with D perhaps matching TRBD1 (6 bases). V lost 1 base, J lost 3 bases, and 10 bases lay in between. The germline gives CDR1 SGHTA, CDR2 FQGNSA. The CDR3 contains 15 residues. CDR3 sequence (DNA): TGTGCCAGCAGCTTAGAGTGGGGGCTTGGAAACACCATATATTTT. The encoded protein is CASSLEWGLGNTIYF.